Following are 18 T cell receptor beta chains from one sample sequenced in a study of blood T cell repertoires in COVID-19. Libraries were prepared by immunoSEQ multiplex PCR; TCRdb keeps only in-frame clonotypes and omits some of them. This table has fewer than 400,000 clones, 85% to 90% appearing once. The source material was peripheral blood. These receptors were obtained from a woman younger than 45 with COVID-19, enrolled during active disease.

The genes are TRBV7-3 and TRBJ1-1; weak D call: TRBD1 (5 bases). Trimming left V 2 bases short and J 3 bases short, with 7 bases between. This CDR3 spans 13 amino acids. CDR1 and CDR2 from the germline V gene are SGHTA and FQGTGA. The CDR3 coding sequence is TGTGCCAGCAGCTTACGGGGGTACACTGAAGCTTTCTTT. It yields the protein CASSLRGYTEAFF.

This chain connects TRBV19 to TRBJ1-3; D remains unclear. Trimming stripped 3 bases from V and 0 bases from J, with 12 bases between. The CDR3 consists of 16 residues. Germline CDR1 reads LNHDA; CDR2 reads SQIVND (reference sequence). The CDR3 region has the DNA TGTGCCAGTAGTATTGGCGGAGGACTCTCTGGAAACACCATATATTTT. Amino acid sequence: CASSIGGGLSGNTIYF.

The chain carries TRBV6-1 and TRBJ1-5; D call uncertain. CDR3 size: 15 residues. The V end lost 2 bases, the J end lost 0 bases, and 8 bases lay between the germline ends. CDR1 is MNHNS and CDR2 is SASEGT in the germline V gene. This CDR3 is CASSEMPYSNQPQHF. The CDR3 DNA reads TGTGCCAGCAGTGAAATGCCCTATAGCAATCAGCCCCAGCATTTT.

The chain carries TRBV29-1 and TRBJ1-1, with D possibly matching TRBD1 (6 bases). The CDR3 has 14 amino acids. CDR1 is SQVTM, CDR2 ANQGSEA, per germline. V lost 4 bases, J lost 6 bases, and 18 bases lay in between. CDR3 DNA sequence: TGCAGCGTTGCTGGGGGCAGTTCTTTCCCTGAAGCTTTCTTT. Translating it yields CSVAGGSSFPEAFF.

This chain connects TRBV14 to TRBJ1-6; a possible D gene is TRBD1 (5 bases). CDR1 is SGHDN and CDR2 is FVKESK in the germline V gene. This CDR3 comprises 13 residues. V was shortened by 3 bases and J by 6 bases, with 6 bases between the two germline ends. The CDR3 coding sequence is TGTGCCAGCAGCCAGGGACTTAATTCACCCCTCCACTTT. Translating it yields CASSQGLNSPLHF.

The table lists this clone with a count of one. V and J are TRBV7-9 and TRBJ1-6, with D tentatively TRBD1 (6 bases). This CDR3 has 15 amino acids. Trimming stripped 3 bases from V and 5 bases from J, with 11 bases between. Germline loops: CDR1 SEHNR, CDR2 FQNEAQ (reference sequence). CDR3 nucleotides: TGTGCCAGCAGCTTCACCGGGACAAATAATTCACCCCTCCACTTT. Its protein is CASSFTGTNNSPLHF. Based on the CDR3 plus reference TRBV7-9 and TRBJ1-6, the full variable domain is DTGVSQNPRHKITKRGQNVTFRCDPISEHNRLYWYRQTLGQGPEFLTYFQNEAQLEKSRLLSDRFSAERPKGSFSTLEIQRTEQGDSAMYLCASSFTGTNNSPLHFGNGTRLTVT.

V usage is TRBV7-9 and J usage is TRBJ2-5, with 7 positions matching TRBD2. The CDR3 runs 13 residues. V dropped 5 bases and J dropped 4; count of bases not matched to a gene: 4. Germline V gives CDR1 SEHNR, CDR2 FQNEAQ (reference sequence). CDR3 in amino acids: CASSRGLTETQYF. The CDR3, as DNA: TGTGCCAGCAGCAGGGGACTAACAGAGACCCAGTACTTC.

In nucleotides, the CDR3 is TGTGCCAGCAGTCGGGGGACAGGGAACTATGGCTACACCTTC. This translates into CASSRGTGNYGYTF. The chain links TRBV28 to TRBJ1-2; 9 bases agree with TRBD1. Germline V gene lookup returns CDR1 MDHEN and CDR2 SYDVKM. V lost 5 bases, J lost 2 bases, and 3 bases stayed unmatched. The CDR3 runs 14 residues.

The V and J genes are TRBV4-1 and TRBJ1-2, with D unclear. Germline V gene sequence: CDR1 MGHRA, CDR2 YSYEKL. CDR3 size: 16 residues. Trimming took off 0 bases at V and 4 bases at J, with 15 bases between the two ends. CDR3 sequence reads: CASSQEARSYGYGYTF. In nucleotides, the CDR3 is TGCGCCAGCAGCCAAGAGGCGAGGAGCTACGGCTATGGCTACACCTTC.

The chain's CDR3 is CASSTRGTGSNQPQHF. CDR3 bases: TGTGCCAGCAGTACAAGAGGGACAGGGAGCAATCAGCCCCAGCATTTT. The V call is TRBV27, the J call TRBJ1-5; 9 bases fit TRBD1. Germline lookup yields CDR1 MNHEY and CDR2 SMNVEV (reference sequence). CDR3 size: 16 residues. The V segment lost 5 bases and the J segment 1 base; nucleotides outside the gene matches: 6.

This chain connects TRBV6-4 to TRBJ2-2; D is undetermined. CDR3 length: 14 amino acids. Per the germline V gene, CDR1 is MRHNA and CDR2 is SNTAGT. Trimming cost V 0 bases and J 4 bases, with 6 bases left between them. CDR3 coding DNA: TGTGCCAGCAGTGACTCGGGCAGCACCGGGGAGCTGTTTTTT. Its translation: CASSDSGSTGELFF.

The chain recombines TRBV3-1 (or the pseudogene TRBV3-2) with TRBJ2-3; D remains unclear. From germline, CDR1 is LGHDT and CDR2 YNNKEL (reference sequence). There are 16 residues in the CDR3. V was cut by 1 base and J by 1 base, with 12 bases left in between. The CDR3 sequence is CASSQVSFLGTDTQYF. The CDR3, as DNA: TGTGCCAGCAGCCAAGTGTCTTTTCTCGGCACAGATACGCAGTATTTT.

The rearrangement links TRBV7-9 to TRBJ1-2; D perhaps matches TRBD1 (6 bases). V gave up 5 bases and J gave up 3 bases, with 10 bases separating them. Germline V lookup: CDR1 SEHNR, CDR2 FQNEAQ (reference sequence). This CDR3 spans 13 amino acids. The CDR3 DNA is TGTGCCAGCAGCCCCCACAGGGACTATGGCTACACCTTC. Translation gives CASSPHRDYGYTF.

This chain links TRBV5-4 with TRBJ1-1, with D perhaps TRBD1 (6 bases). The V end lost 4 bases, the J end lost 4 bases, and 17 bases lay between the germline ends. CDR3 length: 15 amino acids. Germline V gene data show CDR1 as SGHNT and CDR2 as YYREEE (reference sequence). The CDR3 loop reads CASSRDRGAGTEAFF. CDR3 coding DNA: TGTGCCAGCAGCAGGGATCGGGGGGCGGGCACTGAAGCTTTCTTT.

V usage is TRBV3-1 (or the pseudogene TRBV3-2) and J usage is TRBJ2-1, with a tentative D call TRBD1 (6 bases). The germline V gene encodes CDR1 LGHDT and CDR2 YNNKEL (reference sequence). V shed 6 bases and J shed 0 bases, with 18 bases lying between them. CDR3 length equals 17 residues. The DNA of the CDR3 is TGTGCCAGCAGGCAGGGGCAATGGGGGTACTCCTACAATGAGCAGTTCTTC. Translation gives CASRQGQWGYSYNEQFF.

The table lists this clone with a count of one. The chain uses TRBV7-2 and TRBJ2-1; the D is unclear. Trimming took off 5 bases at V and 3 bases at J, with 8 bases between the two ends. This CDR3 is built from 13 residues. CDR1 SGHTA and CDR2 FQGNSA come from the germline V gene. CDR3 residues: CASSPNSYNEQFF. The CDR3 coding sequence is TGTGCCAGCAGCCCCAACAGCTACAATGAGCAGTTCTTC.

This chain joins TRBV7-9 and TRBJ2-1, with D perhaps TRBD1 (5 bases). V gave up 4 bases and J gave up 2 bases, with 12 bases separating them. Germline loops: CDR1 SEHNR, CDR2 FQNEAQ (reference sequence). CDR3 length equals 15 residues. The CDR3 sequence is CASSSRVGTYNEQFF. CDR3 sequence (DNA): TGTGCCAGCAGCTCCAGGGTGGGCACCTACAATGAGCAGTTCTTC. The full variable domain, its missing parts supplied by reference TRBV7-9 and TRBJ2-1, is DTGVSQNPRHKITKRGQNVTFRCDPISEHNRLYWYRQTLGQGPEFLTYFQNEAQLEKSRLLSDRFSAERPKGSFSTLEIQRTEQGDSAMYLCASSSRVGTYNEQFFGPGTRLTVL.

This chain joins TRBV3-1 (or the pseudogene TRBV3-2) and TRBJ2-7, with 9 bases lining up with TRBD1. Germline V gives CDR1 LGHDT, CDR2 YNNKEL (reference sequence). CDR3 length: 15 residues. V lost 4 bases, J lost 5 bases, and 9 bases stayed unmatched. The CDR3, as DNA: TGTGCCAGCAGCCCTAAAGGGACAGGGTACGACGAGCAGTACTTC. Its translation: CASSPKGTGYDEQYF.